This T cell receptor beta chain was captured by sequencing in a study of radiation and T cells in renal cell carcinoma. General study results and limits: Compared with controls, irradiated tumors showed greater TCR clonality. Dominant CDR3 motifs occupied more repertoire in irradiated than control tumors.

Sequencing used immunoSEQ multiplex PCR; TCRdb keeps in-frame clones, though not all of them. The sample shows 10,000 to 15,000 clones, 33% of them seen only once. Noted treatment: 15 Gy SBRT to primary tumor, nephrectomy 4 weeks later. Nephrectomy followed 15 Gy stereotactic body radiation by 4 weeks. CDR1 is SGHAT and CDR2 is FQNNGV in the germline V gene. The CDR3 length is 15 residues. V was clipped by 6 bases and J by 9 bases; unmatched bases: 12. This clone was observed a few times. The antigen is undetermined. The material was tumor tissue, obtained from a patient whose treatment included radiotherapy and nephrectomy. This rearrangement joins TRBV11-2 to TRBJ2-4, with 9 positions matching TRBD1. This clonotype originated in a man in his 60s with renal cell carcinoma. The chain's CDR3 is CASSPTGGASGIQYF. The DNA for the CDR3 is TGTGCCAGCAGTCCTACAGGGGGCGCATCGGGCATTCAGTACTTC.